This TCR beta chain was sequenced in a study of T-cell memory formation after mild COVID-19. A remark on this clonotype: What it binds is not known.

Whole-study findings and limits: Pre-infection memory contained some responding clones, which suggested that cross-reactive memory had joined. Clones contracting over day 15 to 85 were CD4/CD8 balanced, with later expanders leaning CD4+.

V gave up 5 bases and J gave up 1 base, with 15 bases separating them. The germline CDR1 and CDR2 sequences are SEHNR and FQNEAQ (reference sequence). The CDR3 totals 16 residues. TCRalpha and TCRbeta libraries used 5'RACE with constant-segment primers and UMIs. TCRdb re-derived calls from the 5' RACE reads in MiXCR, one entry per CDR3 protein. The table lists hundreds of thousands of distinct CDR3 sequences, 20% to 25% of them singletons. The sample consisted of PBMCs or a T cell subset sorted from them (not recorded which). This sequence originates from an adult woman who had mild COVID-19 (a few samples of this study predate the infection). Cell type and time point are not known. This chain links TRBV7-9 with TRBJ2-1; D is unresolved. The CDR3 loop reads CASSHSVGQSYNEQFF. CDR3 in DNA: TGTGCCAGCAGCCACTCTGTCGGTCAATCCTACAATGAGCAGTTCTTC. The full variable domain, its missing parts supplied by reference TRBV7-9 and TRBJ2-1, is DTGVSQNPRHKITKRGQNVTFRCDPISEHNRLYWYRQTLGQGPEFLTYFQNEAQLEKSRLLSDRFSAERPKGSFSTLEIQRTEQGDSAMYLCASSHSVGQSYNEQFFGPGTRLTVL.